Listed below are T cell receptor beta chains from one sample, sequenced in a study of cytomegalovirus exposure and HLA in healthy donors. Profiling relied on immunoSEQ multiplex PCR, and the TCRdb table lists in-frame clones only, not all of them. This table has roughly 68,000 clones, about 89% appearing once. Sequencing used PBMCs. Receptor source: a woman aged 18-35 years in good health and CMV-seronegative. Both conserved end residues are part of each CDR3. A D gene is named only where the DNA matches it firmly. A clone size is listed for some rows: how often the clone was seen (once, few, many), or a class if it is expanded.

D gene,clone size,V gene,J gene,CDR3 protein,CDR3 DNA
-,once,TRBV9,TRBJ2-7,CASSVSVFHEQYF,TGTGCCAGCAGCGTTTCGGTTTTCCACGAGCAGTACTTC
TRBD1,-,TRBV9,TRBJ2-6,CASSPTTGFSSGANVLTF,TGTGCCAGCAGCCCCACGACAGGGTTCAGCTCTGGGGCCAACGTCCTGACTTTC
TRBD1,once,TRBV15,TRBJ1-1,CATSRRGQGNTEAFF,TGTGCCACCAGCCGGCGGGGACAGGGTAACACTGAAGCTTTCTTT
-,-,TRBV10-2,TRBJ2-5,CASSESPRSGTQYF,TGCGCCAGCAGTGAGTCCCCCAGATCGGGGACCCAGTACTTC
TRBD2,-,TRBV2,TRBJ2-5,CASSVYGRETQYF,TGTGCCAGCAGTGTTTACGGGAGGGAGACCCAGTACTTC
-,few,TRBV7-2,TRBJ1-1,CASSAQQGLNTEAFF,TGTGCCAGCAGCGCGCAACAGGGACTGAACACTGAAGCTTTCTTT
TRBD2,-,TRBV5-1,TRBJ2-7,CASSRTRTYEQYF,TGCGCCAGCAGCAGGACTAGAACCTACGAGCAGTACTTC
TRBD1,-,TRBV6-1,TRBJ2-1,CASSGRTGYNEQFF,TGTGCCAGCAGTGGCAGGACAGGCTACAATGAGCAGTTCTTC
-,-,TRBV6-6,TRBJ1-1,CASSYSGAVNTEAFF,TGTGCCAGCAGTTACTCAGGTGCGGTGAACACTGAAGCTTTCTTT
TRBD1,-,TRBV25-1,TRBJ1-2,CASSPGTGAYGYTF,TGTGCCAGCAGTCCCGGGACAGGGGCCTATGGCTACACCTTC
-,-,TRBV15,TRBJ2-1,CATRKRGIDSEQFF,TGTGCCACCAGGAAAAGGGGGATTGATAGCGAGCAGTTCTTC
-,-,TRBV5-1,TRBJ1-4,CASSSGGGLTNEKLFF,TGCGCCAGCAGCTCAGGTGGGGGCCTCACTAATGAAAAACTGTTTTTT
-,-,TRBV6-1,TRBJ2-1,CASSVQGSAYNEQFF,TGTGCCAGCAGTGTACAGGGCAGCGCATACAATGAGCAGTTCTTC
TRBD2,-,TRBV28,TRBJ2-7,CASGSGGTSYEQYF,TGTGCCAGCGGGTCGGGGGGGACATCCTACGAGCAGTACTTC
TRBD2,-,TRBV19,TRBJ2-1,CASSARLAGYNEQFF,TGTGCCAGTAGTGCCCGACTAGCCGGCTACAATGAGCAGTTCTTC
-,-,TRBV11-2,TRBJ2-2,CASSTHTGELFF,TGTGCCAGCAGCACTCACACCGGGGAGCTGTTTTTT
-,once,TRBV5-1,TRBJ2-3,CASSLGRKDTQYF,TGCGCCAGCAGCTTGGGCAGGAAAGATACGCAGTATTTT
TRBD2,once,TRBV18,TRBJ2-3,CASSPTSGTTDTQYF,TGTGCCAGCTCTCCGACTAGCGGGACTACAGATACGCAGTATTTT
TRBD1,once,TRBV14,TRBJ2-7,CASSQGTGGALGEQYF,TGTGCCAGCAGCCAAGGGACAGGGGGCGCATTGGGGGAGCAGTACTTC
TRBD2,-,TRBV4-3,TRBJ2-5,CASSQDASGGMETQYF,TGCGCCAGCAGCCAAGATGCAAGCGGGGGCATGGAGACCCAGTACTTC
TRBD1,-,TRBV4-1,TRBJ1-2,CASSGTGGRKGYTF,TGCGCCAGCAGCGGGACAGGGGGCCGGAAGGGCTACACCTTC
-,-,TRBV30,TRBJ2-1,CAYIGQGWEQFF,TGTGCCTATATAGGTCAGGGGTGGGAGCAGTTCTTC
TRBD2,once,TRBV27,TRBJ2-1,CATRARLAGEDDNEQFF,TGTGCCACTCGAGCGAGGCTAGCGGGGGAGGATGATAACGAGCAGTTCTTC
TRBD1,-,TRBV29-1,TRBJ2-5,CSGVTGGRKETQYF,TGCAGCGGGGTAACAGGGGGAAGGAAGGAGACCCAGTACTTC
TRBD2,-,TRBV7-9,TRBJ2-1,CASSPRSSGNNEQFF,TGTGCCAGCAGCCCCCGGTCTAGCGGAAACAATGAGCAGTTCTTC
TRBD1,-,TRBV5-1,TRBJ2-5,CASSRWTGGIVETQYF,TGCGCCAGCAGCCGCTGGACAGGGGGAATCGTAGAGACCCAGTACTTC
-,-,TRBV9,TRBJ2-3,CASSVVGGALTDTQYF,TGTGCCAGCAGCGTAGTTGGGGGGGCCCTCACAGATACGCAGTATTTT
-,-,TRBV5-1,TRBJ2-2,CASSLAGGSGELFF,TGCGCCAGCAGCTTGGCGGGCGGGTCCGGGGAGCTGTTTTTT
-,-,TRBV19,TRBJ1-5,CASSLRGMGSNQPQHF,TGTGCCAGTAGCCTCAGGGGTATGGGAAGCAATCAGCCCCAGCATTTT
TRBD2,-,TRBV4-1,TRBJ2-1,CASSQPGGKRGGPYEQFF,TGCGCCAGCAGCCAGCCCGGGGGAAAGCGGGGGGGCCCCTATGAGCAGTTCTTC
-,once,TRBV10-3,TRBJ1-1,CAISVGENTEAFF,TGTGCCATCAGTGTCGGAGAGAACACTGAAGCTTTCTTT
-,-,TRBV7-2,TRBJ2-5,CASSPESLETQYF,TGTGCCAGCAGCCCCGAGAGTCTAGAGACCCAGTACTTC
-,few,TRBV5-6,TRBJ1-4,CASSSAGKSNEKLFF,TGTGCCAGCAGCTCGGCCGGGAAGTCTAATGAAAAACTGTTTTTT
-,-,TRBV7-6,TRBJ2-5,CASSSYNSGETQYF,TGTGCCAGCAGCTCGTATAATTCGGGGGAGACCCAGTACTTC
-,once,TRBV6-5,TRBJ1-3,CASSYTGQSGNTIYF,TGTGCCAGCAGTTATACAGGCCAATCTGGAAACACCATATATTTT
TRBD2,-,TRBV9,TRBJ2-3,CASSVDPAGMILDTQYF,TGTGCCAGCAGCGTAGATCCAGCGGGGATGATCCTGGATACGCAGTATTTT
TRBD1,-,TRBV28,TRBJ1-6,CASILTGTENNSPLHF,TGTGCCAGCATTCTAACCGGGACAGAAAATAATTCACCCCTCCACTTT